The next 17 T cell receptor beta chains were all read from a single sample in a study of T-cell memory formation after mild COVID-19. TCRdb analysed the 5' RACE reads with MiXCR anew, one entry per CDR3 protein. This sample yields 360,000 or so distinct CDR3 sequences, of which around 27% are seen a single time; approximately 15% belongs to the top ten. Sequenced material: PBMCs or a T cell subset sorted from them (not recorded which). These receptors were collected from an adult woman who had mild COVID-19 (a few samples of this study predate the infection). Cell type and time point are not known.

This clonotype was found a few times. The chain recombines TRBV7-3 with TRBJ1-2; TRBD1 matches 9 bases. This CDR3 region has 14 residues. Germline V lookup: CDR1 SGHTA, CDR2 FQGTGA. Germline trimming cut 4 bases from V and 7 bases from J; bases unmatched to any gene: 7. CDR3 sequence reads: CASSSRQGGAGYTF. CDR3 DNA: TGTGCCAGCAGCTCCCGACAGGGGGGCGCTGGCTACACCTTC.

This clonotype has more than one count but fewer than ten. This chain connects TRBV19 to TRBJ1-1, with D possibly being TRBD1 (5 bases). V gave up 4 bases and J gave up 5 bases, with 17 bases separating them. Germline CDR1 and CDR2: LNHDA and SQIVND (reference sequence). This CDR3 contains 15 residues. CDR3 region: CASSNSQGRGTEAFF. DNA for the CDR3: TGTGCCAGTAGTAATTCTCAGGGTCGGGGGACTGAAGCTTTCTTT.

This clonotype was seen more than once but under ten times. The rearrangement uses TRBV5-1 and TRBJ2-7; perhaps TRBD2 as D (6 bases). V lost 4 bases and J lost 3, with 14 bases in between. The V gene's germline CDR1 is SGHRS and CDR2 YFSETQ. This CDR3 comprises 14 residues. CDR3 region: CASSETRVGYEQYF. CDR3 bases: TGCGCCAGCAGCGAGACTAGGGTTGGCTACGAGCAGTACTTC.

This clonotype was recorded a few times. The V call is TRBV12-3 or TRBV12-4, the J call TRBJ2-1; 8 bases map to TRBD1. This CDR3 is built from 14 residues. J gave up 7 bases and V 6 bases, and 8 bases lay outside the gene matches. As DNA, the CDR3 is TGTGCCAGCAGGACCGGACAGGGAAGGAATGAGCAGTTCTTC. It encodes CASRTGQGRNEQFF.

The chain employs TRBV4-1 and TRBJ1-5; D call uncertain. V was clipped by 4 bases and J by 2 bases, with 12 bases between them. The germline V gene encodes CDR1 MGHRA and CDR2 YSYEKL. The CDR3 totals 15 residues. The CDR3, as DNA: TGCGCCAGCAGCCCAGCGGGGAGCGGCAATCAGCCCCAGCATTTT. Its protein product is CASSPAGSGNQPQHF.

J is TRBJ2-7 and V is TRBV6-6; 12 nucleotides agree with TRBD2. Germline lookup yields CDR1 MNHNY and CDR2 SVGAGI (reference sequence). This CDR3 is built from 13 residues. V lost 4 bases and J lost 9; bases outside the gene matches: 4. The DNA of the CDR3 is TGTGCCAGCAGTTTGACTAGCGGGAGATCGCAGTACTTC. As protein: CASSLTSGRSQYF.

J is TRBJ2-4 and V is TRBV12-3 or TRBV12-4; 7 nucleotides agree with TRBD1. There are 16 residues in the CDR3. Germline trimming cut 0 bases from V and 0 bases from J; bases unmatched to any gene: 2. The CDR3: CASSLAGQRAKNIQYF. CDR3 DNA: TGTGCCAGCAGTTTAGCGGGACAGAGAGCCAAAAACATTCAGTACTTC.

This chain uses TRBV29-1 with TRBJ2-1; no clear D gene. V shed 8 bases and J shed 1 base, with 9 bases lying between them. Germline V gene data show CDR1 as SQVTM and CDR2 as ANQGSEA. This CDR3 contains 12 residues. CDR3 in DNA: TGCAGCACAGCTGAGTCCTACAATGAGCAGTTCTTC. This encodes CSTAESYNEQFF.

This clonotype has more than one count but fewer than ten. The rearrangement joins TRBV6-5 to TRBJ1-2; tentative D call: TRBD1 (5 bases). The CDR3 runs 14 residues. V was clipped by 0 bases and J by 6 bases, with 11 bases between them. Germline loops: CDR1 MNHEY, CDR2 SVGAGI. CDR3 nucleotides: TGTGCCAGCAGTTACTCGAGGAGAGGGGATGGCTACACCTTC. It encodes CASSYSRRGDGYTF.

The V call is TRBV5-1, the J call TRBJ2-3, with TRBD2 matching over 9 bases. Germline V gene lookup returns CDR1 SGHRS and CDR2 YFSETQ. After removal of 2 bases from V and 1 base from J, the junction contained 2 bases not matched to a gene. This CDR3 has 15 residues. The chain's CDR3 is CASSFSGGRTDTQYF. The CDR3 bases are TGCGCCAGCAGCTTTAGCGGGGGTCGCACAGATACGCAGTATTTT.

V and J are TRBV6-5 and TRBJ1-1, with TRBD1 matching 10 bases. CDR1 and CDR2 from the germline V gene are MNHEY and SVGAGI. The CDR3 has 15 amino acids. Losses at the gene ends were 4 bases for V and 4 bases for J; bases not matched to a gene: 6. The CDR3 DNA is TGTGCCAGCAGTTCGCGACAGGGGGCGAGCACTGAAGCTTTCTTT. Protein product: CASSSRQGASTEAFF.

In this sample, this clonotype turned up a few times. The genes are TRBV7-2 and TRBJ2-1; 10 nucleotides match TRBD2. Trimming removed 0 bases from V and 5 bases from J; junction bases left unmatched: 10. This CDR3 has 18 amino acids. Germline-derived CDR1 and CDR2 are SGHTA and FQGNSA. The CDR3 spells CASSLALSSGRRNNEQFF. The CDR3 nucleotides are TGTGCCAGCAGCTTAGCGCTGTCTAGCGGGAGAAGGAACAATGAGCAGTTCTTC. Full variable domain (rest looked up from reference TRBV7-2 and TRBJ2-1): GAGVSQSPSNKVTEKGKDVELRCDPISGHTALYWYRQSLGQGLEFLIYFQGNSAPDKSGLPSDRFSAERTGGSVSTLTIQRTQQEDSAVYLCASSLALSSGRRNNEQFFGPGTRLTVL.

V gene TRBV10-3 combines with J gene TRBJ2-2; 10 positions match TRBD1. The CDR3 spans 14 residues. J lost 3 bases, V lost 8 bases, and 3 bases had no gene match. Germline V CDR1 and CDR2: ENHRY, SYGVKD. The DNA of the CDR3 is TGTGCCATCTCCGGGACAGGGGACACCGGGGAGCTGTTTTTT. It codes for CAISGTGDTGELFF.

This clonotype occurred a few times. The chain has TRBV5-1 and TRBJ1-2; D possibly corresponds to TRBD1 (5 bases). The CDR3 length is 13 residues. The germline CDR1 and CDR2 sequences are SGHRS and YFSETQ. The V end lost 3 bases, the J end lost 4 bases, and 10 bases lay between the germline ends. CDR3 amino acids: CASSSRGGYGYTF. In DNA, the CDR3 is TGCGCCAGCAGCTCCCGGGGCGGCTATGGCTACACCTTC.

In DNA form, the CDR3 reads TGTGCCAGCAGCTCAGGGAGGGGAGACAATGAGCAGTTCTTC. Translated, it gives CASSSGRGDNEQFF. The genes are TRBV7-9 and TRBJ2-1, with 7 bases fitting TRBD2. The CDR3 totals 14 residues. The V gene end was trimmed by 4 bases and the J gene end by 5 bases; junction bases not matched to a gene: 5. Germline CDR1 is SEHNR and CDR2 is FQNEAQ (reference sequence).

The chain uses TRBV12-3 or TRBV12-4 and TRBJ1-6, with D possibly matching TRBD1 (5 bases). Trimming took off 2 bases at V and 4 bases at J, with 21 bases between the two ends. The CDR3 is 19 residues long. The CDR3 loop is CASSLTSQAGPHYNSPLHF. The CDR3 DNA follows: TGTGCCAGCAGTTTAACTAGCCAAGCAGGGCCCCATTATAATTCACCCCTCCACTTT.

This clonotype turned up a few times. The chain carries TRBV4-1 and TRBJ2-7, with 10 positions matching TRBD1. The CDR3 runs 15 residues. The ends lost 1 base at V and 7 bases at J; junction bases unmatched: 7. The germline V gene has CDR1 MGHRA and CDR2 YSYEKL. Here the CDR3 reads CASSQAGQGGREQYF. The CDR3 DNA follows: TGCGCCAGCAGCCAAGCAGGACAGGGGGGGAGAGAGCAGTACTTC.